This T cell receptor beta chain stems from a study of T cell clonality in common variable immunodeficiency. Germline V gene lookup returns CDR1 MNHEY and CDR2 SVGEGT. Between the trimmed V and J ends, which lost 4 bases and 0 bases, there was a span of 14 bases. The CDR3 totals 16 residues. This clone has a count of ten or more. The read gets to within 3 residues of the CDR3 end, and the germline J gene fills in the rest. Using immunoSEQ multiplex PCR, the repertoire was profiled, and TCRdb retains in-frame clones only, with some absent. The table lists roughly 48,000 clones, with no singletons. This chain connects TRBV6-2 or TRBV6-3 to TRBJ2-3; no definite D call. What was sequenced was peripheral blood mononuclear cells. The TCR was taken from a person aged 18-70 years in good health. The DNA read from the CDR3 is TGTGCCAGCAGTTTGATGAGCCGCTTGAGCACAGATACG. Translation: CASSLMSRLSTDT. The CDR3 in full is CASSLMSRLSTDTQYF.